This T cell receptor beta chain was recorded in a study of blood T cell repertoires in COVID-19. On the study more broadly: Italy, Spain and the United States were the sources of the convalescent and acute COVID-19 samples. The cDNA or gDNA used as material had been derived from T cells, B-cell-depleted T cells, or PBMCs.

This CDR3 spans 15 amino acids. After removal of 5 bases from V and 2 bases from J, the junction contained 9 bases not matched to a gene. Germline CDR1 is SEHNR and CDR2 is FQNEAQ (reference sequence). Original analysis: Estimated nucleated cell counts came from reference gene primer amplification. Clones were read by immunoSEQ multiplex PCR, and TCRdb kept only the in-frame ones, dropping some. V and J calls and clone size are given by that table; D and trimming were obtained from the DNA. The sample includes some 89,000 clones, around nine tenths of them seen just once. Sequencing used peripheral blood. This chain links TRBV7-9 with TRBJ2-7; 7 nucleotides align to TRBD1. This clonotype was sampled from a human donor in a cohort sampled during active COVID-19. The DNA for the CDR3 is TGTGCCAGCAGCCAGACCGGGACAGAAACCTACGAGCAGTACTTC. Protein: CASSQTGTETYEQYF. The entire variable domain, with the rest obtained from reference TRBV7-9 and TRBJ2-7, is as follows: DTGVSQNPRHKITKRGQNVTFRCDPISEHNRLYWYRQTLGQGPEFLTYFQNEAQLEKSRLLSDRFSAERPKGSFSTLEIQRTEQGDSAMYLCASSQTGTETYEQYFGPGTRLTVT.